The text below deals with one T cell receptor (beta chain). Sequencing relied on immunoSEQ assay v3.0, run at survey level. Sequencing was performed with immunoSEQ multiplex PCR; in TCRdb, only in-frame clones are kept and a portion is missing. The sample records roughly 45,000 clones, 84% being singletons. This record belongs to a study of long-term antiretroviral therapy in people with HIV. The V end lost 3 bases, the J end lost 5 bases, and 14 bases lay between the germline ends. Germline CDR1 and CDR2: MNHEY and SMNVEV (reference sequence). The CDR3 consists of 14 residues. The chain joins TRBV27 to TRBJ2-7; D tentatively fits TRBD1 or TRBD2 (5 bases each). Specimen: unsorted PBMCs, collected 0.8 years after starting antiretroviral therapy. This clonotype originated in a woman aged 18-35 years with HIV. For the CDR3, the DNA is TGTGCCAGCAGTTTTTCGGGGCGCCAAAACGAGCAGTACTTC. Translation gives CASSFSGRQNEQYF.